This is a list of T cell receptor beta chains from one sample in a study of blood T cell repertoires in COVID-19. The table came from immunoSEQ multiplex PCR; TCRdb's copy has only in-frame clones and leaves some out. The sample has more than 200,000 clones, roughly 90% seen once; the top ten hold over 1.5%. Sequenced sample: peripheral blood. Receptors were obtained from a man aged 25-45 years with active or convalescent COVID-19. Both conserved end residues are part of each CDR3. Fields, in order: D gene, CDR3 length, J gene, clone size, V gene, CDR3 DNA, CDR3 protein. The D gene is left open where the match is weak. Rows give clone size only sometimes, using once, few, many, or a class for an expanded clone.

TRBD1,15,TRBJ1-6,NA,TRBV2,TGTGCCAGCCGCTCTCAGACAGGGGGCGGTTCACCCCTCCACTTT,CASRSQTGGGSPLHF
NA,15,TRBJ2-3,NA,TRBV5-1,TGCGCCAGCAGCCAGTTACAGGGTAGCACAGATACGCAGTATTTT,CASSQLQGSTDTQYF
NA,15,TRBJ1-6,once,TRBV20-1,TGCAGTGCTAGTGCCCCCGGGACAAGTAATTCACCCCTCCACTTT,CSASAPGTSNSPLHF
TRBD1,16,TRBJ1-2,NA,TRBV4-3,TGCGCCAGCAGCCAAGAATACCGGGACAGGGGGGATGGCTACACCTTC,CASSQEYRDRGDGYTF
NA,18,TRBJ1-1,NA,TRBV23-1,TGCGCCAGCAGTCACCAAGGCCCTCCTCCCCCCCGGGACACTGAAGCTTTCTTT,CASSHQGPPPPRDTEAFF
TRBD1,13,TRBJ1-2,NA,TRBV25-1,TGTGCCAGCAGGACAGGGGGAGACTATGGCTACACCTTC,CASRTGGDYGYTF
TRBD1,15,TRBJ2-2,NA,TRBV7-2,TGTGCCAGCAGCTCTGGGACAGCCCGTGGCGGGGAGCTGTTTTTT,CASSSGTARGGELFF
NA,15,TRBJ2-6,NA,TRBV5-1,TGCGCCAGCAGGAAGACAGACTCTGGGGCCAACGTCCTGACTTTC,CASRKTDSGANVLTF
TRBD1,15,TRBJ1-1,few,TRBV6-5,TGTGCCAGCAGTTACTCGGGACAGGCGAACACTGAAGCTTTCTTT,CASSYSGQANTEAFF
TRBD2,14,TRBJ2-7,NA,TRBV30,TGTGCCTGGAGTGTGATAGCGGGGTCCTACGAGCAGTACTTC,CAWSVIAGSYEQYF
NA,15,TRBJ1-2,NA,TRBV10-3,TGTGCCATCAGTCGCGGGCTACTTTTAAACTATGGCTACACCTTC,CAISRGLLLNYGYTF
NA,16,TRBJ1-6,NA,TRBV6-5,TGTGCCAGCAGTTACGGCGTATTAGGGGTGTCATCGACCCTCCACTTT,CASSYGVLGVSSTLHF
TRBD2,11,TRBJ2-7,NA,TRBV20-1,TGCAGTGCTGGGGGAGGGCGCGAGCAGTACTTC,CSAGGGREQYF
NA,11,TRBJ2-7,NA,TRBV11-2,TGTGCCAGCAGCCGTAATTACGAGCAGTACTTC,CASSRNYEQYF
TRBD1,12,TRBJ1-4,NA,TRBV2,TGTGCCACGGGACAGGGAAGGGAAAAACTGTTTTTT,CATGQGREKLFF
TRBD1,15,TRBJ1-3,NA,TRBV19,TGTGCCAGTAGTATTCGGCAGGGGGCTGGAAACACCATATATTTT,CASSIRQGAGNTIYF
NA,14,TRBJ1-6,NA,TRBV7-3,TGTGCCAGCAGCTTATTACCGGATAATTCACCCCTCCACTTT,CASSLLPDNSPLHF
TRBD2,16,TRBJ2-5,NA,TRBV3-1/TRBV3-2,TGTGCCAGCAGCCAGCCATGGCGGGGGGCTCAAGAGACCCAGTACTTC,CASSQPWRGAQETQYF
NA,16,TRBJ1-2,few,TRBV7-9,TGTGCCAGCAGCTTAATCGGCAGGGAAGCTAACTATGGCTACACCTTC,CASSLIGREANYGYTF
NA,15,TRBJ2-2,few,TRBV3-1/TRBV3-2,TGTGCCAGCAGCCGTAGAACAGGCTCCCCCGGGGAGCTGTTTTTT,CASSRRTGSPGELFF
NA,14,TRBJ2-7,NA,TRBV3-1/TRBV3-2,TGTGCCAGCAGCCAAGAACCACTTCTTTACGAGCAGTACTTC,CASSQEPLLYEQYF
TRBD2,16,TRBJ2-1,once,TRBV4-1,TGCGCCAGCAGCACCCGGACTAGCGGGGAACACAATGAGCAGTTCTTC,CASSTRTSGEHNEQFF
NA,13,TRBJ1-1,once,TRBV11-3,TGTGCCAGCAGCCTCCAGGAGAACACTGAAGCTTTCTTT,CASSLQENTEAFF
TRBD1,18,TRBJ2-4,NA,TRBV10-1,TGCGCCAGCAGTGAAGAGGGAGTGGGACAGGGGCCCAAAAACATTCAGTACTTC,CASSEEGVGQGPKNIQYF
NA,14,TRBJ2-7,NA,TRBV7-9,TGTGCCAGCAGCTTTACGGAGGACTCCTACGAGCAGTACTTC,CASSFTEDSYEQYF
NA,15,TRBJ2-7,NA,TRBV30,TGTGCCTGGAGTGTAGGCACAGGGAAATCCTACGAGCAGTACTTC,CAWSVGTGKSYEQYF
TRBD2,18,TRBJ2-3,NA,TRBV7-2,TGTGCCAGCAGCTTATGGCCCAGCGGGGGACGTAACACAGATACGCAGTATTTT,CASSLWPSGGRNTDTQYF
NA,14,TRBJ1-6,NA,TRBV6-6,TGTGCCAGCCAGCTACACAGGGATAATTCACCCCTCCACTTT,CASQLHRDNSPLHF
NA,15,TRBJ2-3,NA,TRBV2,TGTGCCAGCAGACTAGACAGGCCAAGCACAGATACGCAGTATTTT,CASRLDRPSTDTQYF
NA,16,TRBJ1-1,NA,TRBV19,TGTGCCAGTAGTCGGGTCCCGCTTTTCATGAACACTGAAGCTTTCTTT,CASSRVPLFMNTEAFF
TRBD1,15,TRBJ1-5,NA,TRBV19,TGTGCCAGTAGTCCGATGGGACAGGGCCCTCGGCCCCAGCATTTT,CASSPMGQGPRPQHF
TRBD1,15,TRBJ1-5,NA,TRBV29-1,TGCAGCGTTGTAATCGACAGGGGATCCCATCAGCCCCAGCATTTT,CSVVIDRGSHQPQHF
TRBD2,13,TRBJ2-7,NA,TRBV2,TGTGCCAGCAGTCGGGGGGGATCCTACGAGCAGTACTTC,CASSRGGSYEQYF
NA,13,TRBJ1-5,NA,TRBV27,TGTGCCAGCAGGCGGGACAGCAATCAGCCCCAGCATTTT,CASRRDSNQPQHF
TRBD1,17,TRBJ1-2,NA,TRBV30,TGTGCCTGGTTTAACAGGGGTGACTTTTTCACTAACTATGGCTACACCTTC,CAWFNRGDFFTNYGYTF
NA,13,TRBJ1-2,NA,TRBV19,TGTGCCAGTAGCCAAGGACAGCATCGTGGCTACACCTTC,CASSQGQHRGYTF
NA,14,TRBJ1-1,NA,TRBV6-1,TGTGCCAGCAGTGAAGAAACCAGGGCCACTGAAGCTTTCTTT,CASSEETRATEAFF
NA,14,TRBJ2-2,few,TRBV5-1,TGCGCCAGCCGGGGACAAAGTGACACCGGGGAGCTGTTTTTT,CASRGQSDTGELFF
NA,13,TRBJ1-1,NA,TRBV6-1,TGTGCCAGCAGCCGACTGGGGGGGACTGAAGCTTTCTTT,CASSRLGGTEAFF
NA,15,TRBJ1-5,NA,TRBV19,TGTGCCAGTAGTATAGAGGAGCGGGGAGTATTCCCCCAGCATTTT,CASSIEERGVFPQHF
NA,11,TRBJ2-7,NA,TRBV6-2/TRBV6-3,TGTGCCAGCAGTGCCGGGGACGAGCAGTACTTC,CASSAGDEQYF
NA,17,TRBJ1-3,NA,TRBV9,TGTGCCAGCAGCGTAGACTTAAGGGGAAGCTCTGGAAACACCATATATTTT,CASSVDLRGSSGNTIYF
NA,13,TRBJ1-1,NA,TRBV6-5,TGTGCCAGCAGGCTGGGGGGGCTAACTGAAGCTTTCTTT,CASRLGGLTEAFF
TRBD2,15,TRBJ2-3,NA,TRBV6-5,TGTGCCAGCACTTTAGCGGGGGCCGTCCTAGATACGCAGTATTTT,CASTLAGAVLDTQYF
NA,14,TRBJ1-1,NA,TRBV7-9,TGTGCCAGCAGCTTAGTAGGGGTGAACACTGAAGCTTTCTTT,CASSLVGVNTEAFF
NA,15,TRBJ1-1,NA,TRBV7-2,TGTGCCAGCAGCACCGCCAGGTTTGAAGACACTGAAGCTTTCTTT,CASSTARFEDTEAFF
TRBD2,15,TRBJ2-5,NA,TRBV7-9,TGTGCCAGCAGGCCGCGGGGGGGTTCTATGAAGACCCAGTACTTC,CASRPRGGSMKTQYF
NA,15,TRBJ1-6,once,TRBV7-8,TGTGCCAGCAGCTTACAGGGGTTGTTATCGTCACCCCTCCACTTT,CASSLQGLLSSPLHF
NA,16,TRBJ1-4,NA,TRBV7-9,TGTGCCAGCAGCTTAGTGATCGGGGTGGCTAATGAAAAACTGTTTTTT,CASSLVIGVANEKLFF
TRBD2,17,TRBJ2-7,NA,TRBV3-1/TRBV3-2,TGTGCCAGCAGTCAAGTGGACCGGACTAGCCTCTCCTACGAGCAGTACTTC,CASSQVDRTSLSYEQYF
TRBD1,15,TRBJ1-6,NA,TRBV2,TGTGCCAGACAATCCGGGACAGACTATAATTCACCCCTCCACTTT,CARQSGTDYNSPLHF
NA,16,TRBJ1-5,NA,TRBV4-1,TGCGCCAGCAGCCAAGAAGATCAGGCCGCCAATCAGCCCCAGCATTTT,CASSQEDQAANQPQHF
NA,13,TRBJ2-5,NA,TRBV3-1/TRBV3-2,TGTGCCAGCAGCCAATCATTACAGGGTTTACTAGACTTC,CASSQSLQGLLDF